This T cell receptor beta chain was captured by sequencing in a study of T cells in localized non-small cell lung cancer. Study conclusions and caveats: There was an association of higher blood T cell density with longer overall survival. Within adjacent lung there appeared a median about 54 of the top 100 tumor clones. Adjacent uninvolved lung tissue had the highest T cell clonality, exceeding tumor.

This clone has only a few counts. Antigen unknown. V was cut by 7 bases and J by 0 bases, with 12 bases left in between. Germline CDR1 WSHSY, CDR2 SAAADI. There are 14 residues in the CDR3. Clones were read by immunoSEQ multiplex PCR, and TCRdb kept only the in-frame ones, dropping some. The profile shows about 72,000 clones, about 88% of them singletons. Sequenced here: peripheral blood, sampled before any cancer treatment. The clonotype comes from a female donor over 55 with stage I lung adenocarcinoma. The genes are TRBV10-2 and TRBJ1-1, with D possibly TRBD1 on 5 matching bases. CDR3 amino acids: CASTRTNMNTEAFF. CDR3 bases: TGCGCCAGCACTCGGACAAATATGAACACTGAAGCTTTCTTT.